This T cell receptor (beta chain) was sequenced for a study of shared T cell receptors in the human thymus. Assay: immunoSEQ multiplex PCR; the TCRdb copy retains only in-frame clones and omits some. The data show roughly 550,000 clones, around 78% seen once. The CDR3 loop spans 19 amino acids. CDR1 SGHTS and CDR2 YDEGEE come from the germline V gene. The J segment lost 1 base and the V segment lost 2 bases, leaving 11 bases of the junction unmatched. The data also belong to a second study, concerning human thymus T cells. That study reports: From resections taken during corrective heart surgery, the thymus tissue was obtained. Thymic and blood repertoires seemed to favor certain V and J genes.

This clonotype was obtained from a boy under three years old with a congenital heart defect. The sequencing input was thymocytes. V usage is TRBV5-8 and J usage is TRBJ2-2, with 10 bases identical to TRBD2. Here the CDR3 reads CASSFHRLAGWRNTGELFF. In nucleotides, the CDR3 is TGTGCCAGCAGCTTCCACCGACTAGCGGGCTGGCGGAACACCGGGGAGCTGTTTTTT.